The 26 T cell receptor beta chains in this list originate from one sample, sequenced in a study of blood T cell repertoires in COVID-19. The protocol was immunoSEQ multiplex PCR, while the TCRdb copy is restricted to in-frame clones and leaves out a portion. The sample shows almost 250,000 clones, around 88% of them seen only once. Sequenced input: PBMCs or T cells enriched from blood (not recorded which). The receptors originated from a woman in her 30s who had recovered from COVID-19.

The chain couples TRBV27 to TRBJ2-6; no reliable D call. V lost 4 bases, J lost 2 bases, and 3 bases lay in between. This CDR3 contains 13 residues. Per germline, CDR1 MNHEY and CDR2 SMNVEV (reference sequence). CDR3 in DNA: TGTGCCAGCAGTTCTACTGGGGCCAACGTCCTGACTTTC. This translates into CASSSTGANVLTF.

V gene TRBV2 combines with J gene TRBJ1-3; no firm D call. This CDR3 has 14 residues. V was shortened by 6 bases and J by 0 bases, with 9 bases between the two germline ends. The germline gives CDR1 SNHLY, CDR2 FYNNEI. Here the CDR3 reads CASRAAVSGNTIYF. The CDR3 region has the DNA TGTGCCAGCAGGGCCGCCGTCTCTGGAAACACCATATATTTT.

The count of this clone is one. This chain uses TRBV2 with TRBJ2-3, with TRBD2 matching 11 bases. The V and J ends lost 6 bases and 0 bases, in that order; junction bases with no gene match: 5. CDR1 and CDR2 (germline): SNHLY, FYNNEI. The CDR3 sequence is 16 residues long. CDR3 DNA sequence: TGTGCCAGCAGGGTGGGACTAGCGGCTAGCACAGATACGCAGTATTTT. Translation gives CASRVGLAASTDTQYF.

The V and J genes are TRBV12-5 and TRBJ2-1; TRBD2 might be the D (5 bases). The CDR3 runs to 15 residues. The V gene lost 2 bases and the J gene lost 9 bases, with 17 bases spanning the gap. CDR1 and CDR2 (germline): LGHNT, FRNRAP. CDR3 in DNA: TGTGCTAGTGGTTTGTCGGGATTTGGTGTGGTTGAGCAGTTCTTC. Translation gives CASGLSGFGVVEQFF.

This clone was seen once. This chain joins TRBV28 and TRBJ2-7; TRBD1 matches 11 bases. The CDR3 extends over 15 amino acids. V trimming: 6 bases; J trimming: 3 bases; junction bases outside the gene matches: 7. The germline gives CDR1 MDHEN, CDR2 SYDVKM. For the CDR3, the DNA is TGTGCCAGCAGCAAGCCGGGACAGGGGGTCTACGAGCAGTACTTC. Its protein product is CASSKPGQGVYEQYF.

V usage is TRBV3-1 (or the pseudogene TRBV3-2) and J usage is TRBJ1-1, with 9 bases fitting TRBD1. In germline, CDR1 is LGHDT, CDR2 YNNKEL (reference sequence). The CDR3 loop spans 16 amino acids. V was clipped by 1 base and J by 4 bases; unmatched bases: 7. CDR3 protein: CASSQVRWTGVTEAFF. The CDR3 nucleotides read TGTGCCAGCAGCCAAGTCCGGTGGACAGGGGTCACTGAAGCTTTCTTT.

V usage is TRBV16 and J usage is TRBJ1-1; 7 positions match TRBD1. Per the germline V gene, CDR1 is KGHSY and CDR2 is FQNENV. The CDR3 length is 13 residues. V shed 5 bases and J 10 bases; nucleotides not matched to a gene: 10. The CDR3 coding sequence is TGTGCCAGCAGCGCCGGGATCGACAGGGTAGCTTTCTTT. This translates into CASSAGIDRVAFF. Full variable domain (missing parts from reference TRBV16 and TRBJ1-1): GEEVAQTPKHLVRGEGQKAKLYCAPIKGHSYVFWYQQVLKNEFKFLISFQNENVFDETGMPKERFSAKCLPNSPCSLEIQATKLEDSAVYFCASSAGIDRVAFFGQGTRLTVV.

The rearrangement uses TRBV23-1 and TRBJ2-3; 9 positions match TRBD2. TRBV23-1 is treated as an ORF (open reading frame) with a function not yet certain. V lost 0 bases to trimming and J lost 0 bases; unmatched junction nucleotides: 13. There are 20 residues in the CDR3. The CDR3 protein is CASSQSFRLAGTASTDTQYF. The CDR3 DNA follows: TGCGCCAGCAGTCAATCGTTCCGGCTAGCGGGGACGGCTAGCACAGATACGCAGTATTTT.

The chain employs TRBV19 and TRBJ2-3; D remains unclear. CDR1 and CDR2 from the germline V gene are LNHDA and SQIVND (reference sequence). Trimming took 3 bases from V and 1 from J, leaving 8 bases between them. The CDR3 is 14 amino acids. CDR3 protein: CASSMSPGTDTQYF. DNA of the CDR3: TGTGCCAGTAGTATGAGCCCCGGCACAGATACGCAGTATTTT.

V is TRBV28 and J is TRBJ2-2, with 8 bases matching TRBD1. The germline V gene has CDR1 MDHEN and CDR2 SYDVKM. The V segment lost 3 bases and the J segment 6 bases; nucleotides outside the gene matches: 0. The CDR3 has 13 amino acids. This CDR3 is CASSLGQAGELFF. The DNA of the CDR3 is TGTGCCAGCAGTTTGGGACAGGCCGGGGAGCTGTTTTTT.

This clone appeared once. DNA of the CDR3: TGTGCCAGCAGTGCCGGACAACTTAGCAATCAGCCCCAGCATTTT. It codes for CASSAGQLSNQPQHF. This chain uses TRBV27 with TRBJ1-5; possibly TRBD1 for D (5 bases). Trimming left V 5 bases short and J 0 bases short, with 11 bases between. This CDR3 contains 15 residues. Germline V CDR1 and CDR2: MNHEY, SMNVEV (reference sequence).

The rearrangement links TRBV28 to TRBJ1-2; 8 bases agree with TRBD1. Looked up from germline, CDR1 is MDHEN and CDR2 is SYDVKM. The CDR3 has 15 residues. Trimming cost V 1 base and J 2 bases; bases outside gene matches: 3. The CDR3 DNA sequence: TGTGCCAGCAGTTTATACCAGGGGGCAAACTATGGCTACACCTTC. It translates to CASSLYQGANYGYTF.

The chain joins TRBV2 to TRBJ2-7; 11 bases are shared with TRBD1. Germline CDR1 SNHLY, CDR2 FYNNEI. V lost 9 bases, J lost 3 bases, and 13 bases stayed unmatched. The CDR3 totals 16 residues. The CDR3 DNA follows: TGTGCCAGTAGAGCTCGGGGACAGGGGGTTCACTACGAGCAGTACTTC. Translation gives CASRARGQGVHYEQYF.

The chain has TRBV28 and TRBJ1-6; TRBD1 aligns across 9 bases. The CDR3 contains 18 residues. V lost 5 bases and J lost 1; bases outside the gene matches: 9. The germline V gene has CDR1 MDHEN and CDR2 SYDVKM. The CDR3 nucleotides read TGTGCCAGCAGTCTCCCGGGACAGGGTCGATCCTATAATTCACCCCTCCACTTT. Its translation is CASSLPGQGRSYNSPLHF.

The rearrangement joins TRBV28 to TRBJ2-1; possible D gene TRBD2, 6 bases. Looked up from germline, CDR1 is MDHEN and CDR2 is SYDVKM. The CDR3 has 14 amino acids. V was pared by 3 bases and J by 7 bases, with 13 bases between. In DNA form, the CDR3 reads TGTGCCAGCAGTTTGAGTGGGGGGTGGAATGAGCAGTTCTTC. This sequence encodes CASSLSGGWNEQFF.

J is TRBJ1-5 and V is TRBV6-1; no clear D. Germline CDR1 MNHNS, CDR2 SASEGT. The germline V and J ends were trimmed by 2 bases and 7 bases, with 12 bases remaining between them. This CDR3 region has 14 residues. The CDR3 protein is CASSEPRGEQPQHF. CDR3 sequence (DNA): TGTGCCAGCAGTGAACCTCGAGGTGAGCAGCCCCAGCATTTT.

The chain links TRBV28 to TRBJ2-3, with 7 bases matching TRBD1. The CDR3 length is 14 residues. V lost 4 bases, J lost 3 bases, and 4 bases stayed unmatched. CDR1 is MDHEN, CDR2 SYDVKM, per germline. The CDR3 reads CASSSPGGTDTQYF. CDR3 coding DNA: TGTGCCAGCAGTTCCCCAGGGGGTACAGATACGCAGTATTTT.

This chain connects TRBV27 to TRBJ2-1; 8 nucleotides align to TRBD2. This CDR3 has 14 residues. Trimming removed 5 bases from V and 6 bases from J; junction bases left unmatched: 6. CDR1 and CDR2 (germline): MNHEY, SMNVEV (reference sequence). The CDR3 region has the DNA TGTGCCAGCAGTAAACTAGCGGCCGGCAATGAGCAGTTCTTC. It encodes CASSKLAAGNEQFF.

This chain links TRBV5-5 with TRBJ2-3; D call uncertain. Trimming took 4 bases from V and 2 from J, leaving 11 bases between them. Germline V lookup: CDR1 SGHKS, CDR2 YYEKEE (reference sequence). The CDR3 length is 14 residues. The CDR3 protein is CASSTRSYTDTQYF. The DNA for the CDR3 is TGTGCCAGCAGCACAAGGAGCTACACAGATACGCAGTATTTT. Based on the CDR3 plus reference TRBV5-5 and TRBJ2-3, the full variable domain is DAGVTQSPTHLIKTRGQQVTLRCSPISGHKSVSWYQQVLGQGPQFIFQYYEKEERGRGNFPDRFSARQFPNYSSELNVNALLLGDSALYLCASSTRSYTDTQYFGPGTRLTVL.

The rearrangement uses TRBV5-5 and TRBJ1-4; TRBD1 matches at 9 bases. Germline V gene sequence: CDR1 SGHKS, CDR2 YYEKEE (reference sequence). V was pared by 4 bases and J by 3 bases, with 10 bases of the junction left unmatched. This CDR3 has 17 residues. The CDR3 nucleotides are TGTGCCAGCAGCCCCTACGGACAGGGGAAGTCTAATGAAAAACTGTTTTTT. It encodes CASSPYGQGKSNEKLFF.

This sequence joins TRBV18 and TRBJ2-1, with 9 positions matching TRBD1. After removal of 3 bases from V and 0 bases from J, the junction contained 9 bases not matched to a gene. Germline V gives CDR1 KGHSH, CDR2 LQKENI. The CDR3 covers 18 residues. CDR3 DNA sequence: TGTGCCAGCTCACCGACGGGACAGGGTACGGGCTCCTACAATGAGCAGTTCTTC. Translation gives CASSPTGQGTGSYNEQFF.

The CDR3 loop is CASSLDARENQGEQFF. DNA of the CDR3: TGTGCCAGCAGCTTAGACGCGCGGGAGAACCAGGGTGAGCAGTTCTTC. This rearrangement joins TRBV11-3 to TRBJ2-1; 7 positions match TRBD2. Germline CDR1 and CDR2: SGHNT and YENEEA. The CDR3 sequence is 16 residues long. Trimming at V came to 0 bases and at J to 9 bases, leaving 11 bases not matched to a gene.

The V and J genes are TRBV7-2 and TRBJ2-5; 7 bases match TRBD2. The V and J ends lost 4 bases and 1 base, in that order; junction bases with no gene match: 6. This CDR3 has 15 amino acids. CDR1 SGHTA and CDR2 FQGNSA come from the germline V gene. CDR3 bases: TGTGCCAGCAGCTCCCGACTAGCCGGCCAAGAGACCCAGTACTTC. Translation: CASSSRLAGQETQYF.

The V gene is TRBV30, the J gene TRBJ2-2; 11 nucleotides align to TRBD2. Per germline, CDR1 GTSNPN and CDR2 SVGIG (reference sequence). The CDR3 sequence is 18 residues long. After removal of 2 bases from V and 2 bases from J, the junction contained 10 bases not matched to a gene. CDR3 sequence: CAWSMVTSGIGNTGELFF. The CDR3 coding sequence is TGTGCCTGGAGTATGGTGACTAGCGGGATTGGTAACACCGGGGAGCTGTTTTTT.

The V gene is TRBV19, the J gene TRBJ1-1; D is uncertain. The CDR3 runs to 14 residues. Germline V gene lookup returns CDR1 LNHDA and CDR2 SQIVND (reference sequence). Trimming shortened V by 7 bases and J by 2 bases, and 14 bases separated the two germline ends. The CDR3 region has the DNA TGTGCCAGTACCATACAGAGACCTAACACTGAAGCTTTCTTT. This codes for CASTIQRPNTEAFF.

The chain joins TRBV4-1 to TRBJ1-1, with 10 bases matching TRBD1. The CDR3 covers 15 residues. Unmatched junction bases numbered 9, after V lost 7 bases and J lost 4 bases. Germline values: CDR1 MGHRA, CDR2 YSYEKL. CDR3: CASNHEDRGLTEAFF. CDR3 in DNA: TGCGCCAGCAACCACGAAGACAGGGGGCTCACTGAAGCTTTCTTT.